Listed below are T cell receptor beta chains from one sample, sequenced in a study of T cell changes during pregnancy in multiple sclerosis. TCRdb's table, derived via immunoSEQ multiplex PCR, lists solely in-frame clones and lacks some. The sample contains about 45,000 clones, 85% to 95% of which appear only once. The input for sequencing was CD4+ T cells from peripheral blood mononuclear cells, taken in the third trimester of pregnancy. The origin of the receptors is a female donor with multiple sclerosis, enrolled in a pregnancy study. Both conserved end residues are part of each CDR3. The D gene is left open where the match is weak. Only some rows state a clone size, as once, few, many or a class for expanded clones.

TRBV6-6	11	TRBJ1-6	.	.	TGTGCCAGCCAAGAGGGTTCACCCCTCCACTTT	CASQEGSPLHF
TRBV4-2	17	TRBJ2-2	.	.	TGTGCCAGCAGCCAAGGAGTTGGTAGCCAAAACACCGGGGAGCTGTTTTTT	CASSQGVGSQNTGELFF
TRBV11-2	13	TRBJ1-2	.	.	TGTGCCAGCAGCTTTGGCAGATCCTATGGCTACACCTTC	CASSFGRSYGYTF
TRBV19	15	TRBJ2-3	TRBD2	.	TGTGCCAGTAGTACGACTAGCGGGAGGGCAGATACGCAGTATTTT	CASSTTSGRADTQYF
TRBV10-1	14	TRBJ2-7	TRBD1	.	TGCGCCAGCAAGCATAGGACAGGGGTCGACGAGCAGTACTTC	CASKHRTGVDEQYF
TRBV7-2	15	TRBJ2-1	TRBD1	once	TGTGCCAGCAGCCCTGGGGGACAGGGCGCGAATGAGCAGTTCTTC	CASSPGGQGANEQFF
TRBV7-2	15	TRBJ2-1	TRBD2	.	TGTGCCAGCAGCTTGTCTAGCGGGAGGACCAATGAGCAGTTCTTC	CASSLSSGRTNEQFF
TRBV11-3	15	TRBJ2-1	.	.	TGTGCCAGCAGCCAATCCCAGGGGGGCCTTAATGAGCAGTTCTTC	CASSQSQGGLNEQFF
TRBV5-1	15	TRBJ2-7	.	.	TGCGCCAGCAGCTTGGCCAGGGCTACTCCCTACGAGCAGTACTTC	CASSLARATPYEQYF
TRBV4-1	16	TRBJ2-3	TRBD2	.	TGCGCCAGCAGCCTGACTAGCGGGAGTAGGACAGATACGCAGTATTTT	CASSLTSGSRTDTQYF
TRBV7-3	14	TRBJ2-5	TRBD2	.	TGTGCCAGCAGCCCCGGGGCGGGAGCGAAGACCCAGTACTTC	CASSPGAGAKTQYF
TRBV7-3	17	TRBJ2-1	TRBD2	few	TGTGCCAGCAGCTCTACCGGACTAGCGGGTAAATACAATGAGCAGTTCTTC	CASSSTGLAGKYNEQFF
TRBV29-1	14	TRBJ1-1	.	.	TGCAGCGTTGAAGAAAGGAGGTTGAACACTGAAGCTTTCTTT	CSVEERRLNTEAFF
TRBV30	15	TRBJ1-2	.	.	TGTGCCTGGAGTGTACGGCAGTTGACTTTCTATGGCTACACCTTC	CAWSVRQLTFYGYTF
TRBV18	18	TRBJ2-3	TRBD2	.	TGTGCCAGCTCACCCCCGACCCTAGCGGGAGGGCGCACAGATACGCAGTATTTT	CASSPPTLAGGRTDTQYF
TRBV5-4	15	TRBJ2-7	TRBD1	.	TGTGCCAGCAGCCAACAGACAGGGAGCTCCTACGAGCAGTACTTC	CASSQQTGSSYEQYF
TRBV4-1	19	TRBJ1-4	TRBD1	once	TGCGCCAGCAGCCAAGTCCCTCGGGACAGCTTCACGACTAATGAAAAACTGTTTTTT	CASSQVPRDSFTTNEKLFF
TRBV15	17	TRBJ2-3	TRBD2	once	TGTGCCACCAGCAGAGATCTGGTAGCGGGAAGCACAGATACGCAGTATTTT	CATSRDLVAGSTDTQYF
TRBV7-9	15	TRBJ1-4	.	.	TGTGCCAGCAGCTTAGAAGGCAGGGTAGGAGAAAAACTGTTTTTT	CASSLEGRVGEKLFF
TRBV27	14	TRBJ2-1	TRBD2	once	TGTGCCAGCAGTTCGCGGGGGTCCTACAATGAGCAGTTCTTC	CASSSRGSYNEQFF